This is a list of T cell receptor beta chains from one sample in a study of CD8+ T cells in alopecia areata. The protocol was immunoSEQ multiplex PCR, while the TCRdb copy is restricted to in-frame clones and leaves out a portion. The sample comprises 200,000 to 250,000 clones, 35% to 40% of which are singletons, and 0.4% to 0.55% rests with the top ten. The material was CD4+ T cells sorted from blood, obtained at roughly week 30, from a patient treated with tofacitinib. The receptor set was obtained from a human donor with alopecia areata. The conserved cysteine and the conserved F or W are not part of the CDR3 here. The order of the fields is V gene, clone size, J gene, CDR3 protein. The size field is filled for only some rows; it gives once, few, many or a size class.

TRBV18	few	TRBJ2-2	ASTAGQGNTGELF
TRBV5-1	few	TRBJ1-6	ASSLDFRDSPLH
TRBV21-1	few	TRBJ2-1	ASSRDTHNEQF
TRBV4-2	few	TRBJ2-1	ASSQDQGTSSYNEQF
TRBV4-2	few	TRBJ2-2	ASSQDSTGELF
TRBV6-5	NA	TRBJ1-4	ASSYQGSNEKLF
TRBV5-6	NA	TRBJ2-6	ASSFGGSGANVLT
TRBV9	NA	TRBJ1-2	ASSAQATNYGYT
TRBV6-5	NA	TRBJ1-2	ASSSYLGRESYT
TRBV5-1	NA	TRBJ2-5	ASSLRPGDRETQY
TRBV29-1	once	TRBJ1-1	SGGQSNTEAF
TRBV19	NA	TRBJ1-1	ASDSTGFPEAF
TRBV23-1	NA	TRBJ2-3	ASSQPGSATDTQY
TRBV30	NA	TRBJ2-1	AWSVPWAVYNEQF
TRBV9	few	TRBJ2-1	ASSATGNSYNEQF
TRBV5-5	NA	TRBJ2-2	ASSLDWARGTGELF
TRBV27	NA	TRBJ2-3	ASSLVAGVADTQY
TRBV30	NA	TRBJ1-2	AWSVQGWHGYT
TRBV6-6	many	TRBJ1-3	ASTAQLSSNTIY